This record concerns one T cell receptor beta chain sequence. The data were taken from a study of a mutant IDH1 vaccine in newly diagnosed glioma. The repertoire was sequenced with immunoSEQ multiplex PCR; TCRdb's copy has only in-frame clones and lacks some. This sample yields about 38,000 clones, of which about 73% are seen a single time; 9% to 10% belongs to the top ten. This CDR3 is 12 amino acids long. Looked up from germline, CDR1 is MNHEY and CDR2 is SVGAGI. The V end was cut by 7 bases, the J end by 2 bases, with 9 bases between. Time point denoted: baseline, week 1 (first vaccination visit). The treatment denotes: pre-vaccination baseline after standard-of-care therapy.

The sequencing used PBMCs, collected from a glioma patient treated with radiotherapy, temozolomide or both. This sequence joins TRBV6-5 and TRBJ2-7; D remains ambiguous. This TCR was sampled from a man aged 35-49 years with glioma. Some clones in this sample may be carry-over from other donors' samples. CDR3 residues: CASNQNTYEQYF. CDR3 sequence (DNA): TGTGCCAGCAATCAAAACACCTACGAGCAGTACTTC.